Listed below are T cell receptor beta chains from one sample, sequenced in a study of blood T cell repertoires in COVID-19. Only in-frame clones appear in the TCRdb table, and some are missing; sequencing was by immunoSEQ multiplex PCR. The sample comprises some 170,000 clones, around 84% of which are singletons, and about 6% rests with the top ten. Sequenced input: PBMCs or T cells enriched from blood (not recorded which). These receptors were collected from a man between 35 and 55 years old who had recovered from COVID-19. Each CDR3 is given with its conserved first and last residue. Fields, in order: D gene, clone size, J gene, V gene, CDR3 DNA, CDR3 protein. A D gene is named only where the DNA matches it firmly. Where a row states a size, it is once, few, many or the class of an expanded clone; other rows omit it.

D: .; size: .; J: TRBJ1-5; V: TRBV28; DNA: TGTGCCAGTAGACAGGATGGTTCTCAGCCCCAGCATTTT; CDR3: CASRQDGSQPQHF
D: TRBD2; size: .; J: TRBJ2-1; V: TRBV5-1; DNA: TGCGCCAGCAGCCTCGGCGGGGGGGCGTCCTACAATGAGCAGTTCTTC; CDR3: CASSLGGGASYNEQFF
D: .; size: .; J: TRBJ2-2; V: TRBV12-5; DNA: TGTGCTAGCAGACAGGGAGGGAACACCGGGGAGCTGTTTTTT; CDR3: CASRQGGNTGELFF
D: TRBD1; size: .; J: TRBJ1-6; V: TRBV19; DNA: TGTGCCAGTAGTGGGGACAGGCTTAATTCACCCCTCCACTTT; CDR3: CASSGDRLNSPLHF
D: .; size: .; J: TRBJ1-5; V: TRBV6-1; DNA: TGTGCCAGCAGTGAAGTTGGGGGCGGCCAGCCCCAGCATTTT; CDR3: CASSEVGGGQPQHF
D: TRBD2; size: once; J: TRBJ2-3; V: TRBV7-9; DNA: TGTGCCAGCAGCTTCCGAGCGGGGGTAGATACGCAGTATTTT; CDR3: CASSFRAGVDTQYF
D: .; size: .; J: TRBJ2-1; V: TRBV27; DNA: TGTGCCAGCAGTCCTAGCCGGGGGGCTTCACCCGATGAGCAGTTCTTC; CDR3: CASSPSRGASPDEQFF
D: .; size: .; J: TRBJ2-3; V: TRBV2; DNA: TGTGCCAGCAAGGGCCCTCGAGGGATAACAGATACGCAGTATTTT; CDR3: CASKGPRGITDTQYF
D: .; size: .; J: TRBJ1-1; V: TRBV27; DNA: TGTGCCAGCATTCCATTGGCGGGGGCCTTGAAAGGGACTGAAGCTTTCTTT; CDR3: CASIPLAGALKGTEAFF
D: TRBD1; size: .; J: TRBJ1-2; V: TRBV30; DNA: TGTGCCTGGAGTTCTCCGGGACAGGGACAAGTCGGCTACACCTTC; CDR3: CAWSSPGQGQVGYTF
D: TRBD1; size: .; J: TRBJ1-5; V: TRBV6-5; DNA: TGTGCCAGCAGAGTCGGACAGGGTGGAAATCAGCCCCAGCATTTT; CDR3: CASRVGQGGNQPQHF
D: .; size: once; J: TRBJ1-2; V: TRBV6-1; DNA: TGTGCCAGCAGTGAATCGCTTGCTTCATGGCAGGACTATGGCTACACCTTC; CDR3: CASSESLASWQDYGYTF
D: .; size: .; J: TRBJ1-1; V: TRBV15; DNA: TGTGCCACCAGAAGGACATCCACGAACACTGAAGCTTTCTTT; CDR3: CATRRTSTNTEAFF
D: .; size: .; J: TRBJ1-2; V: TRBV9; DNA: TGTGCCAGCAGCCCCAGACAGAGTAGTAACTATGGCTACACCTTC; CDR3: CASSPRQSSNYGYTF
D: TRBD1; size: .; J: TRBJ2-1; V: TRBV5-1; DNA: TGCGCCAGCAGCTTGGGACAGGGGGGTTCCTACAATGAGCAGTTCTTC; CDR3: CASSLGQGGSYNEQFF
D: TRBD2; size: .; J: TRBJ2-2; V: TRBV5-6; DNA: TGTGCCAGCAGCTTCAGCGGGGTGAACACCGGGGAGCTGTTTTTT; CDR3: CASSFSGVNTGELFF
D: TRBD2; size: .; J: TRBJ2-3; V: TRBV7-3; DNA: TGTGCCAGCTCGACTAGTAGTAGCGGGTATAGCACAGATACGCAGTATTTT; CDR3: CASSTSSSGYSTDTQYF
D: .; size: .; J: TRBJ1-2; V: TRBV27; DNA: TGTGCCAGCAGTCCACAGGCAGACTATGGCTACACCTTC; CDR3: CASSPQADYGYTF
D: .; size: .; J: TRBJ2-7; V: TRBV30; DNA: TGTGCCTGGAGTGTAACAGGCCACGAGCAGTACTTC; CDR3: CAWSVTGHEQYF
D: TRBD2; size: .; J: TRBJ2-2; V: TRBV29-1; DNA: TGCAGCGTTTCCCCAGCAGCGGGGGGGGTTGAAACCGGGGAGCTGTTTTTT; CDR3: CSVSPAAGGVETGELFF
D: .; size: once; J: TRBJ1-2; V: TRBV6-1; DNA: TGTGCCAGCAGTGAAGGGACAGCAACCTATGGCTACACCTTC; CDR3: CASSEGTATYGYTF
D: TRBD1; size: .; J: TRBJ1-4; V: TRBV5-1; DNA: TGCGCCAGCAGCGCCGGACAGGGGGCGACTAATGAAAAACTGTTTTTT; CDR3: CASSAGQGATNEKLFF
D: .; size: .; J: TRBJ1-5; V: TRBV7-9; DNA: TGTGCCAGCAGCTTTGAAGGGGTCAATCAGCCCCAGCATTTT; CDR3: CASSFEGVNQPQHF
D: .; size: .; J: TRBJ2-2; V: TRBV7-3; DNA: TGTGCCAGCAGCTTAAAACCAGGCACCGGGGAGCTGTTTTTT; CDR3: CASSLKPGTGELFF
D: .; size: .; J: TRBJ1-1; V: TRBV11-2; DNA: TGTGCCACCTGGGAGGGGTCCACTGAAGCTTTCTTT; CDR3: CATWEGSTEAFF
D: .; size: .; J: TRBJ2-1; V: TRBV30; DNA: TGTGCCTGGAGCCAGGGGAGTGAGCAGTTCTTC; CDR3: CAWSQGSEQFF
D: .; size: .; J: TRBJ1-5; V: TRBV5-6; DNA: TGTGCCAGCAGCTTGTCATCAGGGCGGCAGCCCCAGCATTTT; CDR3: CASSLSSGRQPQHF
D: TRBD2; size: .; J: TRBJ2-3; V: TRBV5-1; DNA: TGCGCCAGCAGTTCCGGGACTAGCGGGGGGGCGGTAGATACGCAGTATTTT; CDR3: CASSSGTSGGAVDTQYF
D: .; size: .; J: TRBJ1-1; V: TRBV10-2; DNA: TGCGCCAGCAGCCCACCAGGGCGAAGGGGTGAAGCTTTCTTT; CDR3: CASSPPGRRGEAFF
D: TRBD1; size: .; J: TRBJ2-2; V: TRBV19; DNA: TGTGCCAGTAGGGGGACAGGGGGATCAGGGGAGCTGTTTTTT; CDR3: CASRGTGGSGELFF
D: TRBD2; size: few; J: TRBJ2-5; V: TRBV5-1; DNA: TGCGCCAGCAGCTTGGCTGGGAGCGGGGGGGCCGGGGAGACCCAGTACTTC; CDR3: CASSLAGSGGAGETQYF
D: .; size: .; J: TRBJ2-7; V: TRBV30; DNA: TGTGCCTTTCGCCAGGGTGTTCCCTACGAGCAGTACTTC; CDR3: CAFRQGVPYEQYF
D: .; size: .; J: TRBJ1-4; V: TRBV2; DNA: TGTGCCAGCAGCCCTGGACAGTATAATGAAAAACTGTTTTTT; CDR3: CASSPGQYNEKLFF
D: .; size: .; J: TRBJ2-2; V: TRBV7-9; DNA: TGTGCCAGCAGCTTAGGGCCAGGGGACACCGGGGAGCTGTTTTTT; CDR3: CASSLGPGDTGELFF
D: TRBD1; size: .; J: TRBJ1-3; V: TRBV6-5; DNA: TGTGCCAGCAGGGGTGACAGGGTCGGAAACACCATATATTTT; CDR3: CASRGDRVGNTIYF
D: TRBD2; size: .; J: TRBJ2-1; V: TRBV24-1; DNA: TGTGCCACCAGTCCGGCAGGAGCTAGCGGGGACAATGAGCAGTTCTTC; CDR3: CATSPAGASGDNEQFF
D: TRBD1; size: .; J: TRBJ1-4; V: TRBV18; DNA: TGTGCCAGCTCTCGCGGACAGGGATTAGATGAAAAACTGTTTTTT; CDR3: CASSRGQGLDEKLFF